This T cell receptor (beta chain) was profiled in a study of OX40 agonist ivuxolimab in advanced cancers. Regarding the research as a whole: Ivuxolimab was a fully human IgG2 agonistic monoclonal antibody targeting the costimulatory receptor OX40 (CD134). Intravenous ivuxolimab was administered to patients every 2 weeks at six dose levels: 0.01, 0.1, 0.3, 1.5, 3 and 10 mg/kg. Among the roughly 50 dose-escalation patients, around 19 had hepatocellular carcinoma, roughly 15 melanoma, 9 renal cell carcinoma and 9 head and neck cancer. A male proportion of roughly 80% and a mean age of around 60 years, ranging from about 20 to 79, were recorded for the dose-escalation cohort. Patients were allowed to have had prior anti-PD-1, anti-PD-L1 or anti-CTLA-4 therapy, and approximately 41% of the dose-escalation patients had previously received checkpoint inhibitors. Partial responses were achieved by three dose-escalation patients, of whom one had hepatocellular carcinoma and two had cutaneous melanoma. Peripheral TCRbeta sequencing was intended to test whether TCR sequence diversity was altered and clonal T-cell expansion was caused by ivuxolimab. The monotherapy dose-escalation portion (N ≈ 52 patients) of the phase I ivuxolimab trial is reported in the paper.

Genomic DNA was extracted from sorted cells for sequencing of the TCRbeta CDR3 region. TCRbeta CDR3 regions were sequenced using the immunoSEQ Assay. TCRdb took this table from immuneACCESS and kept in-frame rearrangements with V and J called. Such tables lack part of the clones; where checked against another copy, unresolved V genes explain under half of the gap, and the rest is unexplained. In all, the sample holds 65,000 to 70,000 clones, and roughly 84% of those were seen once. The ten biggest clones cover 0.38% of the sample. Patients with a history of autoimmune disease or receiving systemic immunosuppression were excluded from the trial. Peripheral blood for TCR sequencing was collected from all dose cohorts at baseline, on cycle 4 day 1, and on cycle 7 day 1. The samples were taken from a phase I, first-in-human, multicenter, open-label dose-escalation trial of ivuxolimab. Adults with locally advanced or metastatic melanoma, renal cell carcinoma, hepatocellular carcinoma or head and neck squamous cell carcinoma were enrolled in the trial. Before TCR sequencing, CD4+ T cells and CD8+ T cells from peripheral blood were sorted into separate populations.

Note on this clone: It lacks a known antigen. Per-base qualities were not stored, and no clone one base away is much larger.

The paper as a whole reports these results and caveats: Antigen specificity was not determined for the clonally expanded peripheral T cells. In the 0.1-3.0 mg/kg groups, partial responders had among the lowest normalized peripheral clonal expansion, particularly in CD8+ T cells. After ivuxolimab, expanded clones were on average more numerous among CD8+ T cells than among CD4+ T cells. At doses of 0.1 to 3.0 mg/kg, clonal expansion of both CD4+ and CD8+ T cells in blood was seen between baseline and week 6. Low levels of normalized T-cell clonal expansion were also seen in some patients who did not respond.

The CDR3 runs 14 residues from the cysteine to the phenylalanine. Only CDR3 DNA remains: 42 bases, in frame from the first base. V is trimmed back by 8 bases and J by 2 bases, and the junction contains 7 bases that no gene match accounts for. Via the germline V gene, CDR1 is SGHNT and CDR2 YENEEA. The sequence is built from TRBV11-3 and TRBJ1-1; TRBD1 agrees with 8 junctional bases. The source is an adult with an advanced solid tumor such as melanoma, head and neck, liver or kidney cancer. The sequencing here drew on CD4+ or CD8+ T cells sorted from blood, taken in a trial of the OX40 agonist ivuxolimab. The DNA sequence reads TGTGCCAGCGCCAGGGGGCAGGGTAACACTGAAGCTTTCTTT. Its protein is CASARGQGNTEAFF.